This record covers a single T cell receptor beta chain. Study processing details: How many nucleated cells were present was estimated from reference gene primer amplification. Sequencing used immunoSEQ multiplex PCR; TCRdb keeps in-frame clones, though not all of them. The DNA was the basis for D and trimming; V, J and clone size are from that table. Altogether 120,000 or so clones are present, roughly 84% being singletons, with the ten largest covering under 5%. This entry is derived from a study of blood T cell repertoires in COVID-19. Study-wide context: The United States, Italy and Spain supplied acute and convalescent COVID-19 samples. T cells, B-cell-depleted T cells, or PBMCs supplied cDNA or gDNA.

The clonotype originates from a woman aged 25 to 39 who had recovered from COVID-19. Material for sequencing was PBMCs or T cells enriched from blood (not recorded which).

The CDR3 region is CASSVTGSNQPQHF. The CDR3 coding sequence is TGTGCCAGCTCGGTGACAGGAAGCAATCAGCCCCAGCATTTT. The gene calls are TRBV18 and TRBJ1-5, with D tentatively TRBD1 (6 bases). The V end was cut by 6 bases, the J end by 1 base, with 10 bases between. Germline V lookup: CDR1 KGHSH, CDR2 LQKENI. The CDR3 loop spans 14 amino acids.